Below, one T cell receptor beta chain is given with its context. The sample is drawn from a study of control samples from healthy donors and cancer patients. The data were produced by immunoSEQ multiplex PCR, yet TCRdb's version contains in-frame clones alone and is incomplete. Of under 300,000 clones in the sample, around 79% were seen once. Germline lookup yields CDR1 LNHDA and CDR2 SQIVND (reference sequence). This CDR3 region has 13 residues. V gave up 4 bases and J gave up 7 bases, with 11 bases separating them. The chain is built from TRBV19 and TRBJ1-5, with D maybe TRBD1 (6 bases). Sequenced material: PBMCs. The clonotype comes from a woman aged 55-75 years with lung cancer. CDR3 loop: CASSRPGVQPQHF. CDR3 sequence (DNA): TGTGCCAGTAGTAGGCCAGGGGTCCAGCCCCAGCATTTT. The entire variable domain, with the rest obtained from reference TRBV19 and TRBJ1-5, is as follows: DGGITQSPKYLFRKEGQNVTLSCEQNLNHDAMYWYRQDPGQGLRLIYYSQIVNDFQKGDIAEGYSVSREKKESFPLTVTSAQKNPTAFYLCASSRPGVQPQHFGDGTRLSIL.